This is a list of T cell receptor beta chains from one sample in a study of cytomegalovirus exposure and HLA in healthy donors. Using immunoSEQ multiplex PCR, the repertoire was profiled, and TCRdb retains in-frame clones only, with some absent. Of 180,000 or so clones in the sample, more than 75% were seen once. Sequenced: PBMCs. The source is a woman in her twenties or thirties in good health and CMV-seropositive. Both conserved end residues are part of each CDR3. Fields, in order: J gene, clone size, V gene, D gene, CDR3 DNA, CDR3 protein. A D gene is named only where the DNA matches it firmly. Clone sizes are given selectively: once, few, many, or a class where the clone is expanded.

>TRBJ2-1|few|TRBV18|TRBD2
TGTGCCAGCTCACCTAACCCCCCCGGACTAGCGGGGCACAATGAGCAGTTCTTC
CASSPNPPGLAGHNEQFF
>TRBJ1-3|.|TRBV11-3|.
TGTGCCAGCAGCTTCGGAGGCGCCAGCTCTGGAAACACCATATATTTT
CASSFGGASSGNTIYF
>TRBJ2-2|.|TRBV14|.
TGTGCCAGCAACCAAAATGCGAGGGGGATACCATACCCTAGGGTCAACACCGGGGAGCTGTTTTTT
CASNQNARGIPYPRVNTGELFF
>TRBJ2-3|.|TRBV6-1|TRBD2
TGTGCCAGCGGAGTGACTAGCGACATCACAGATACGCAGTATTTT
CASGVTSDITDTQYF
>TRBJ2-2|.|TRBV13|TRBD2
TGTGCCAGCAGCTTTCGGTGGACTAGCGGGGGGGCCGGCACCGGGGAGCTGTTTTTT
CASSFRWTSGGAGTGELFF
>TRBJ2-1|.|TRBV4-1|.
TGCGCCAGCAGCCGGCGGCATGAGCAGTTCTTC
CASSRRHEQFF
>TRBJ2-5|.|TRBV5-1|TRBD1
TGCGCCAGCACGGGAGCCCGGGACAGGAGCCAAGAGACCCAGTACTTC
CASTGARDRSQETQYF
>TRBJ1-5|few|TRBV2|.
TGTGCCAGCAGTGAATCAGCCCCGGGATATCAGCCCCAGCATTTT
CASSESAPGYQPQHF
>TRBJ1-5|.|TRBV10-3|.
TGTGCCATCAGCCATAGCAATCAGCCCCAGCATTTT
CAISHSNQPQHF
>TRBJ2-1|.|TRBV5-5|TRBD2
TGTGCCAGCAGCCGTAGCGGGGGGGACTACAATGAGCAGTTCTTC
CASSRSGGDYNEQFF
>TRBJ1-1|.|TRBV27|.
TGTGCCAGCGGGCCACAGATTTCAGTGAACACTGAAGCTTTCTTT
CASGPQISVNTEAFF
>TRBJ1-5|.|TRBV4-1|.
TGCGCCAGCAGCCGAAGATTGGGCACGGACTATTATAGCAATCAGCCCCAGCATTTT
CASSRRLGTDYYSNQPQHF
>TRBJ2-7|.|TRBV28|.
TGTGCCAGCAGTTTTGGATCAGGGGATTTAGGCGAGCAGTACTTC
CASSFGSGDLGEQYF
>TRBJ2-5|once|TRBV2|.
TGTGCCAGCAGTGAAGCTCGAGGCCGGGATGAGCAGTACTTC
CASSEARGRDEQYF
>TRBJ2-2|.|TRBV7-9|TRBD2
TGTGCCAGCACCTATCGTCGGGCGGGGGGGGCAACCGGGGAGCTGTTTTTT
CASTYRRAGGATGELFF
>TRBJ2-7|.|TRBV6-1|.
TGTGCCAGCAGTGAGGGGGACACCAGCTCCTACGAGCAGTACTTC
CASSEGDTSSYEQYF
>TRBJ2-7|.|TRBV11-3|TRBD1
TGTGCCAGCAGCCCTCTGGACAGGGAAAACGAGCAGTACTTC
CASSPLDRENEQYF
>TRBJ1-2|.|TRBV14|.
TGTGCCAGCAGCCAAGACCTGACAGATAACTATGGCTACACCTTC
CASSQDLTDNYGYTF
>TRBJ1-2|few|TRBV4-3|TRBD1
TGCGCCAGCAGCCCACAGGGGGCGGACGGCTACACCTTC
CASSPQGADGYTF
>TRBJ2-7|.|TRBV11-3|.
TGTGCCAGCAGCCCAGGATCCTCCTACGAGCAGTACTTC
CASSPGSSYEQYF
>TRBJ2-5|.|TRBV4-1|TRBD2
TGCGCCAGCAGCCCGCGGGAGCGGGGCCAAGAGACCCAGTACTTC
CASSPRERGQETQYF
>TRBJ2-5|.|TRBV6-5|TRBD2
TGTGCCAGCAGTTACTCATCTAGCGGGGCGGGGGAGACCCAGTACTTC
CASSYSSSGAGETQYF
>TRBJ1-2|.|TRBV7-9|TRBD1
TGTTCCAGCAGCTGGACAGGGGGCGCAGACTATGGCTACACCTTC
CSSSWTGGADYGYTF
>TRBJ2-3|.|TRBV4-2|TRBD2
TGTGCCAGCAGCCAATCCACTAGCGGGGGGGCGATAGATACGCAGTATTTT
CASSQSTSGGAIDTQYF
>TRBJ2-1|once|TRBV5-4|TRBD2
TGTGCCAGCAGCTTCGCTAGCGGCTGGTTGAATGAGCAGTTCTTC
CASSFASGWLNEQFF
>TRBJ2-2|.|TRBV6-5|.
TGTGCCAGCAGCCGTGATCCGTCGGCCGGGGAGCTGTTTTTT
CASSRDPSAGELFF
>TRBJ2-7|.|TRBV11-2|TRBD1
TGTGCCAGCAGCTTACGGGCCTGGACAGGAGCTTTAACCTACGAGCAGTACTTC
CASSLRAWTGALTYEQYF
>TRBJ2-5|few|TRBV11-2|.
TGTGCCAGCAGCTTAGTCGGAGGGGTGGGCGAGACCCAGTACTTC
CASSLVGGVGETQYF
>TRBJ1-6|.|TRBV28|.
TGTGCCAGCAGTTTTCCTGGTAGGGGGATCTCCTATAATTCACCCCTCCACTTT
CASSFPGRGISYNSPLHF
>TRBJ2-3|.|TRBV27|TRBD2
TGTGCCAGCAGTCCATATTGGACTAGCGGGGTTCCGGTGGATACGCAGTATTTT
CASSPYWTSGVPVDTQYF
>TRBJ2-2|.|TRBV7-9|.
TGTGCCAGCAGCTTAGAAGGGGCTGGGGAGCTGTTTTTT
CASSLEGAGELFF
>TRBJ2-3|few|TRBV11-2|.
TGTGCCAGCAGTCCTGTCACAGATACGCAGTATTTT
CASSPVTDTQYF
>TRBJ1-5|.|TRBV10-2|TRBD1
TGCGCCAGCAAAGGACAGGGCGGGTCAAATCAGCCCCAGCATTTT
CASKGQGGSNQPQHF
>TRBJ1-1|once|TRBV6-5|TRBD1
TGTGCCAGCAGGGACGTAACAGGGGGTCCTGAAGCTTTCTTT
CASRDVTGGPEAFF
>TRBJ1-5|.|TRBV28|.
TGTGCCAGCAGGACCACCGGGGTCACACGAAGCAATCAGCCCCAGCATTTT
CASRTTGVTRSNQPQHF
>TRBJ1-4|.|TRBV27|.
TGTGCCAGCAGTCCCTTCGGACAGACAAATGAAAAACTGTTTTTT
CASSPFGQTNEKLFF
>TRBJ1-2|.|TRBV7-9|.
TGTGCCAGCAGTATGACAGTCCGTCGCTATGGCTACACCTTC
CASSMTVRRYGYTF
>TRBJ1-5|once|TRBV19|.
TGTGCACTAGGAGGTAATAGCAATCAGCCCCAGCATTTT
CALGGNSNQPQHF
>TRBJ2-1|.|TRBV10-3|.
TGTGCCACCTCTGACAGAAACAATGAGCAGTTCTTC
CATSDRNNEQFF
>TRBJ2-2|.|TRBV4-1|.
TGCGCCAGCAGCCCCTCCTCTGGACAGATGGGCACCGGGGAGCTGTTTTTT
CASSPSSGQMGTGELFF
>TRBJ1-6|.|TRBV7-6|TRBD1
TGTGCCAGCAGCTTAGAGCGGACAGGGGTCCCCCACCTCCACTTT
CASSLERTGVPHLHF
>TRBJ1-4|.|TRBV6-1|.
TGTGCCAGCAGCGGGGGGGGGTTTTGGGAAAAACTGTTTTTT
CASSGGGFWEKLFF
>TRBJ2-1|.|TRBV6-4|.
TGTGCCAGCTCTCCCAGCTCCTACAATGAGCAGTTCTTC
CASSPSSYNEQFF
>TRBJ1-6|.|TRBV4-1|.
TGCGCCAGCAGCCCAATTCGGAGGGATTCACCCCTCCACTTT
CASSPIRRDSPLHF
>TRBJ1-1|.|TRBV4-3|TRBD1
TGCGCCAGCAGCCAAGGACAGGGTTGGAACACTGAAGCTTTCTTT
CASSQGQGWNTEAFF
>TRBJ2-5|.|TRBV5-6|.
TGTGCCAGCAGCTCCCGGGACTTAGAGACCCAGTACTTC
CASSSRDLETQYF
>TRBJ2-3|.|TRBV4-3|TRBD2
TGCGCCAGCAGCCCAAGACTAGCGGGGACAGATACGCAGTATTTT
CASSPRLAGTDTQYF
>TRBJ2-2|.|TRBV4-1|TRBD2
TGCGCCAGCAGCCAAGTATTCACGCGGGGGGTCACCGGGGAGCTGTTTTTT
CASSQVFTRGVTGELFF
>TRBJ1-6|.|TRBV2|.
TGTGCCAGCAGTGATATCGGAGGGTATGTGAGCTCCTATAATTCACCCCTCCACTTT
CASSDIGGYVSSYNSPLHF
>TRBJ2-1|.|TRBV4-3|TRBD2
TGCGCCAGCAGCCAAGAATGGGGCGGGGGGGGAGATGAGCAGTTCTTC
CASSQEWGGGGDEQFF
>TRBJ2-5|.|TRBV6-5|TRBD2
TGTGCCAGCAGTTCCTATGCGGGGGGGTTGGAGACCCAGTACTTC
CASSSYAGGLETQYF